This is a list of T cell receptor beta chains from one sample in a study of cytomegalovirus exposure and HLA in healthy donors. Sequencing was performed with immunoSEQ multiplex PCR; in TCRdb, only in-frame clones are kept and a portion is missing. The table has around 210,000 clones, roughly 80% seen once; the top ten hold approximately 0.39%. What was sequenced was PBMCs. The receptors were gathered from a male donor in good health and CMV-seropositive. The CDR3 runs from the conserved cysteine through the conserved F or W. A D gene is named only where the DNA matches it firmly. Only part of the rows carry a size: once, few, many, or a class if the clone is expanded.

length,D,J,V,size,CDR3,DNA
15,TRBD1,TRBJ1-2,TRBV9,NA,CASSVEGASNYGYTF,TGTGCCAGCAGCGTAGAGGGGGCCTCTAACTATGGCTACACCTTC
13,TRBD1,TRBJ2-1,TRBV6-5,NA,CASNEGAVDEQFF,TGTGCCAGCAACGAGGGGGCGGTTGATGAGCAGTTCTTC
17,TRBD1,TRBJ2-7,TRBV5-3,NA,CARSLTYRDRASYEQYF,TGTGCCAGAAGCCTTACTTATAGGGACAGGGCCTCCTACGAGCAGTACTTC
16,TRBD1,TRBJ1-1,TRBV7-6,NA,CASSSTHGQGINEAFF,TGTGCCAGCAGCTCAACCCACGGACAGGGGATTAATGAAGCTTTCTTT
14,TRBD1,TRBJ1-2,TRBV18,NA,CASSRTDRDNGYTF,TGTGCCAGCTCCCGTACGGACAGGGATAATGGCTACACCTTC
11,NA,TRBJ1-5,TRBV28,few,CASSVDQPQHF,TGTGCCAGCAGTGTAGATCAGCCCCAGCATTTT
14,TRBD1,TRBJ2-5,TRBV6-1,NA,CASNLDRVQETQYF,TGTGCCAGCAATCTGGACAGGGTCCAAGAGACCCAGTACTTC
15,NA,TRBJ2-5,TRBV19,NA,CASSIGQGWEETQYF,TGTGCCAGTAGTATTGGCCAGGGATGGGAAGAGACCCAGTACTTC
16,TRBD1,TRBJ1-5,TRBV6-5,NA,CASSYSGTGGSQPQHF,TGTGCCAGCAGTTACTCCGGGACAGGGGGCAGTCAGCCCCAGCATTTT
15,TRBD2,TRBJ2-5,TRBV2,once,CASGGLAGWVETQYF,TGTGCCAGCGGGGGACTAGCGGGGTGGGTGGAGACCCAGTACTTC
15,NA,TRBJ2-7,TRBV7-9,NA,CASTYTGTRNYEQYF,TGTGCCAGCACGTACACCGGGACAAGAAACTACGAGCAGTACTTC
15,NA,TRBJ2-2,TRBV30,NA,CAWRQGGGYTGELFF,TGTGCCTGGAGGCAAGGGGGAGGGTACACCGGGGAGCTGTTTTTT
13,TRBD1,TRBJ2-3,TRBV7-2,NA,CASRGQIADTQYF,TGTGCCAGCAGGGGACAGATCGCAGATACGCAGTATTTT
15,TRBD2,TRBJ2-1,TRBV6-4,NA,CASSKREGSYNEQFF,TGTGCCAGCAGTAAGCGGGAGGGGTCCTACAATGAGCAGTTCTTC
13,NA,TRBJ2-3,TRBV6-4,NA,CASSEEVTDTQYF,TGTGCCAGCAGTGAAGAGGTCACAGATACGCAGTATTTT
13,TRBD1,TRBJ1-1,TRBV6-1,NA,CASSLQGPREAFF,TGTGCCAGCAGCCTACAGGGGCCGAGAGAAGCTTTCTTT
15,TRBD1,TRBJ2-7,TRBV18,NA,CASSGGTGSDYEQYF,TGTGCCAGCTCAGGGGGGACAGGGTCTGATTACGAGCAGTACTTC
17,TRBD2,TRBJ2-3,TRBV5-1,NA,CASSSWTSGGHTDTQYF,TGCGCCAGCAGCTCATGGACTAGCGGGGGGCACACAGATACGCAGTATTTT
14,TRBD1,TRBJ2-7,TRBV18,NA,CASSPGQGFYEQYF,TGTGCCAGCTCACCGGGACAGGGATTCTACGAGCAGTACTTC
13,NA,TRBJ2-7,TRBV6-4,NA,CASSRVSSYEQYF,TGTGCCAGCAGTCGGGTCAGCTCCTACGAGCAGTACTTC
13,TRBD1,TRBJ2-7,TRBV27,NA,CASSEQGAYEQYF,TGTGCCAGCAGTGAGCAGGGGGCTTACGAGCAGTACTTC
13,NA,TRBJ2-2,TRBV6-6,NA,CASSFGEPGELFF,TGTGCCAGCAGTTTTGGGGAGCCCGGGGAGCTGTTTTTT
13,NA,TRBJ2-7,TRBV4-2,once,CASSPLADYEQYF,TGTGCCAGCAGTCCACTGGCGGACTACGAGCAGTACTTC
14,TRBD1,TRBJ1-5,TRBV7-9,NA,CASSNGTGNQPQHF,TGTGCCAGCAGTAATGGGACAGGGAATCAGCCCCAGCATTTT
15,NA,TRBJ2-3,TRBV7-9,few,CASSPPRVSTDTQYF,TGTGCCAGCAGCCCTCCCCGCGTCAGCACAGATACGCAGTATTTT
16,TRBD1,TRBJ1-5,TRBV19,NA,CASSIEGQGANQPQHF,TGTGCCAGTAGTATAGAGGGACAGGGGGCGAATCAGCCCCAGCATTTT
16,NA,TRBJ2-1,TRBV6-6,NA,CASSFGGDVSYNEQFF,TGTGCCAGCAGCTTCGGGGGTGACGTATCCTACAATGAGCAGTTCTTC
14,NA,TRBJ1-4,TRBV7-9,NA,CASSLDRSEEKLFF,TGTGCCAGCAGCCTAGATCGCAGCGAGGAAAAACTGTTTTTT
15,TRBD2,TRBJ2-1,TRBV15,NA,CATSRGGSGDNEQFF,TGTGCCACCAGCAGAGGCGGGAGCGGGGACAATGAGCAGTTCTTC
12,NA,TRBJ1-1,TRBV25-1,once,CASKGWDPEAFF,TGTGCCAGCAAGGGGTGGGATCCTGAAGCTTTCTTT
12,NA,TRBJ1-1,TRBV7-2,NA,CASRGRVAEAFF,TGTGCCAGCAGAGGCCGGGTAGCTGAAGCTTTCTTT
11,NA,TRBJ2-2,TRBV6-5,few,CASTPYGELFF,TGTGCCAGCACCCCCTACGGGGAGCTGTTTTTT
16,TRBD1,TRBJ1-4,TRBV4-2,NA,CASSQDSQGGNEKLFF,TGTGCCAGCAGCCAAGATTCCCAGGGGGGAAATGAAAAACTGTTTTTT
9,NA,TRBJ2-5,TRBV7-9,NA,CASEETQYF,TGTGCCAGCGAGGAGACCCAGTACTTC
13,NA,TRBJ2-6,TRBV29-1,once,CSGLQSGANVLTF,TGCAGCGGACTTCAATCTGGGGCCAACGTCCTGACTTTC
16,TRBD1,TRBJ1-1,TRBV4-3,NA,CASSPAVGQGNTEAFF,TGCGCCAGCAGCCCAGCCGTGGGACAGGGCAACACTGAAGCTTTCTTT
13,TRBD1,TRBJ2-7,TRBV2,NA,CASRGQGAREQYF,TGTGCCAGCAGGGGACAGGGGGCTCGGGAGCAGTACTTC
13,NA,TRBJ1-5,TRBV6-1,NA,CASGRTENQPQHF,TGTGCCAGCGGACGGACTGAGAATCAGCCCCAGCATTTT
18,NA,TRBJ1-1,TRBV18,NA,CASSSLPQGPRVDTEAFF,TGTGCCAGCTCGTCCTTACCACAGGGACCCCGGGTGGACACTGAAGCTTTCTTT
14,NA,TRBJ2-5,TRBV5-4,NA,CASSLGLEETAQYF,TGTGCCAGCAGCTTGGGACTGGAAGAGACGGCCCAGTACTTC
15,TRBD2,TRBJ2-1,TRBV7-2,few,CASSFSGRSYNEQFF,TGTGCCAGCAGCTTCAGCGGGAGATCCTACAATGAGCAGTTCTTC
15,NA,TRBJ1-3,TRBV28,NA,CASMSSLTGGNTIYF,TGTGCCAGCATGTCGTCCCTTACCGGGGGAAACACCATATATTTT
16,TRBD2,TRBJ2-2,TRBV7-9,NA,CASSHGSGSLAGELFF,TGTGCCAGCAGCCATGGTAGCGGGAGTCTGGCCGGGGAGCTGTTTTTT
16,NA,TRBJ1-2,TRBV28,NA,CASSPSPGITNYGYTF,TGTGCCAGCAGTCCATCCCCAGGCATCACGAACTATGGCTACACCTTC
14,TRBD2,TRBJ2-7,TRBV4-3,few,CASSQAGGPSEQYF,TGCGCCAGCAGCCAAGCGGGGGGTCCTAGCGAGCAGTACTTC
16,TRBD1,TRBJ2-7,TRBV2,NA,CASSEGPGTDRGRQYF,TGTGCCAGCAGTGAAGGCCCCGGGACAGACAGAGGCCGGCAGTACTTC
13,TRBD1,TRBJ1-2,TRBV7-8,NA,CASSPGQGNGYTF,TGTGCCAGCAGCCCGGGACAGGGAAATGGCTACACCTTC
11,NA,TRBJ2-1,TRBV6-5,NA,CASLWAGDMFF,TGTGCCAGCCTATGGGCGGGTGATATGTTCTTC
15,TRBD2,TRBJ2-5,TRBV5-1,NA,CASSLYTSGQETQYF,TGCGCCAGCAGCTTGTACACTAGCGGCCAAGAGACCCAGTACTTC
15,TRBD2,TRBJ2-1,TRBV9,NA,CASSANAGAPNEQFF,TGTGCCAGCAGCGCCAATGCGGGAGCCCCCAATGAGCAGTTCTTC
15,TRBD2,TRBJ2-7,TRBV19,once,CASSPSGRASYEQYF,TGTGCCAGTAGTCCCAGCGGGAGGGCCTCCTACGAGCAGTACTTC
13,NA,TRBJ2-1,TRBV7-2,NA,CASRPTTTNEQFF,TGTGCCAGCAGGCCCACTACCACCAATGAGCAGTTCTTC
15,TRBD1,TRBJ1-1,TRBV9,once,CASSVAETGYAEAFF,TGTGCCAGCAGCGTAGCCGAGACAGGGTACGCTGAAGCTTTCTTT
9,NA,TRBJ1-1,TRBV29-1,NA,CSVDRVTFF,TGCAGCGTTGATAGAGTGACTTTCTTT
13,NA,TRBJ2-7,TRBV14,few,CASSQIGELRISF,TGTGCCAGCAGCCAAATTGGGGAGCTCCGGATATCCTTC